The rows below give T cell receptor beta chains drawn from one sample of a study of cytomegalovirus exposure and HLA in healthy donors. Assay: immunoSEQ multiplex PCR; the TCRdb copy retains only in-frame clones and omits some. The sample's table shows 220,000 or so clones. Specimen: PBMCs. Receptors originate from a girl aged 2 to 10 in good health and CMV-seropositive. CDR3s leave out the opening cysteine and the closing phenylalanine or tryptophan. Each record gives: V gene, D gene, CDR3 protein. D genes are given only for firm matches.

V gene: TRBV9; D gene: TRBD2; CDR3 protein: ASSAHSGSSGELF
V gene: TRBV11-2; D gene: .; CDR3 protein: ASRPLSVGASYEQY
V gene: TRBV28; D gene: TRBD2; CDR3 protein: ASSFLAGVTDTQY
V gene: TRBV4-1; D gene: TRBD2; CDR3 protein: ASSHTSGRSNEQF
V gene: TRBV2; D gene: TRBD1; CDR3 protein: ASKDRGLQNIQY
V gene: TRBV30; D gene: TRBD2; CDR3 protein: AWSGTSAETQY
V gene: TRBV9; D gene: TRBD2; CDR3 protein: ASSLPGGLAVNTGELF
V gene: TRBV28; D gene: TRBD2; CDR3 protein: ASSSLGGAGGNEQF
V gene: TRBV2; D gene: .; CDR3 protein: ASSGQLNQPQH
V gene: TRBV6-1; D gene: TRBD2; CDR3 protein: ASSERTGGLVYEQY
V gene: TRBV10-3; D gene: .; CDR3 protein: AIRGHSYYEQY
V gene: TRBV27; D gene: .; CDR3 protein: ASSLSRVNTGELF
V gene: TRBV7-2; D gene: .; CDR3 protein: ASSLVTGETQY
V gene: TRBV27; D gene: TRBD1; CDR3 protein: ASSLGTGGVYEQY
V gene: TRBV29-1; D gene: TRBD1; CDR3 protein: SVGGQGAGWASYEQY
V gene: TRBV7-2; D gene: TRBD2; CDR3 protein: ASSLTSGPPAEYEQY
V gene: TRBV29-1; D gene: .; CDR3 protein: SVGLGVGRTTDTQY
V gene: TRBV18; D gene: TRBD2; CDR3 protein: ASSGLAGVDYEQY
V gene: TRBV7-9; D gene: .; CDR3 protein: ASSLGGHVDTEAF
V gene: TRBV2; D gene: TRBD1; CDR3 protein: ASSGAGGKEQY
V gene: TRBV30; D gene: .; CDR3 protein: AWSQKGGAGT
V gene: TRBV28; D gene: TRBD2; CDR3 protein: ASSPIQLGLAGEQF
V gene: TRBV29-1; D gene: TRBD1; CDR3 protein: SAITGAVNSPLH
V gene: TRBV7-8; D gene: .; CDR3 protein: ASSLGSGTNEQY
V gene: TRBV4-2; D gene: TRBD2; CDR3 protein: ASSQEGIGREGYNEQF
V gene: TRBV29-1; D gene: .; CDR3 protein: SVALAGVYGYT
V gene: TRBV7-9; D gene: .; CDR3 protein: ASSFTTDSLNYGYT
V gene: TRBV5-1; D gene: TRBD2; CDR3 protein: ATSLLTSGSRETQY
V gene: TRBV4-1; D gene: .; CDR3 protein: ASSQERADRPYEQY
V gene: TRBV27; D gene: .; CDR3 protein: ASSYTGTSGNTIY
V gene: TRBV19; D gene: TRBD2; CDR3 protein: ATRLAGHTGELF
V gene: TRBV9; D gene: .; CDR3 protein: ASSVSGYTEAF
V gene: TRBV5-1; D gene: TRBD1; CDR3 protein: ASSFLSGQEEKTQY
V gene: TRBV28; D gene: .; CDR3 protein: ASSSSGDYGYT
V gene: TRBV13; D gene: .; CDR3 protein: ASSLRLVPYEQY
V gene: TRBV28; D gene: .; CDR3 protein: ASSGREGKNTEAF
V gene: TRBV7-7; D gene: .; CDR3 protein: ASSLGQPDEQF
V gene: TRBV6-1; D gene: .; CDR3 protein: ASVELINEQF
V gene: TRBV6-5; D gene: TRBD1; CDR3 protein: ASSYSAGQGAEQY
V gene: TRBV7-8; D gene: .; CDR3 protein: ASSPTGTQETQY
V gene: TRBV15; D gene: .; CDR3 protein: ATSSRTEANTGELF
V gene: TRBV19; D gene: TRBD1; CDR3 protein: ASSRPTGIEAF
V gene: TRBV12-5; D gene: .; CDR3 protein: ASGLVEARGKDQPQH
V gene: TRBV6-5; D gene: TRBD2; CDR3 protein: ASSSIAGGNNEQF
V gene: TRBV5-1; D gene: TRBD2; CDR3 protein: ASSPHLAGGQETQY
V gene: TRBV6-5; D gene: .; CDR3 protein: ASSWTATNEKLF
V gene: TRBV6-7; D gene: .; CDR3 protein: ASSYSGDGYT
V gene: TRBV23-1; D gene: TRBD2; CDR3 protein: ASSQSSTGTTPYEQY
V gene: TRBV28; D gene: .; CDR3 protein: AHAGPPDSPLH
V gene: TRBV5-8; D gene: TRBD1; CDR3 protein: ASSWGQGGYNEQF
V gene: TRBV28; D gene: TRBD1; CDR3 protein: ASSRPGQGLVQPQH